Sequencing of this T cell receptor (beta chain) was carried out in a study of blood T cell repertoires in COVID-19. Study-wide background: Acute and convalescent COVID-19 samples came from the United States, Italy and Spain. From T cells, B-cell-depleted T cells, or PBMCs came the material, which was cDNA or gDNA.

J was trimmed by 2 bases and V by 5 bases; bases with no gene match: 7. The CDR3 is made up of 15 amino acids. CDR1 is MNHEY, CDR2 SMNVEV, per germline (reference sequence). Among Cohort 3 donors, those recovered had two negative PCRs, clearance, or symptom resolution. Under the authors' procedure: Reference gene primer amplification gave estimated nucleated cell counts. Some clones are missing from TCRdb's copy, which holds only in-frame ones; the method was immunoSEQ multiplex PCR. V, J and clone size derive from that table, while D and trimming were established from the DNA sequence. The table shows roughly 140,000 clones, with 80% to 90% occurring only once.

The origin of this receptor is a man between 60 and 75 years old who had recovered from COVID-19. The gene calls are TRBV27 and TRBJ2-7; TRBD2 matches at 9 bases. Sequences were obtained from PBMCs or T cells enriched from blood (not recorded which). The CDR3, as DNA: TGTGCCAGCAGTCTCCGGGGGACTAGCCCCTACGAGCAGTACTTC. Translating gives CASSLRGTSPYEQYF.